This TCR beta chain was found in a study of T cell responses to AZD1222 COVID-19 vaccine. This table comes from immunoSEQ multiplex PCR, and its TCRdb copy is limited to in-frame clones, with some not included. The sample holds about 150,000 clones, 80% to 90% seen once. The CDR3 is made up of 15 amino acids. Source: peripheral blood, taken 28 days after the second AZD1222 dose. The receptor's source is an adult who received the AZD1222 COVID-19 vaccine. This rearrangement joins TRBV21-1 to TRBJ1-4. TRBV21-1 is reported as a pseudogene. CDR3 DNA: TGTGCCAGCAGCAACCGGACGCAACCTAATGAAAAACTGTTTTTT. Protein sequence: CASSNRTQPNEKLFF.